The entry that follows covers one T cell receptor beta chain sequence. Its antigen is still unknown. Not enrolled were patients with uncontrolled infection, other autoimmune disease, pregnancy or lactation. The diagnostic basis comprised clinical symptoms, serum thyroxine and TRAb, thyroid ultrasound and orbital computed tomography. Out of approximately 10 ml of fresh peripheral blood came the PBMCs. The source of the sample is a study of T cells in Graves' hyperthyroidism and ophthalmopathy. TCR beta CDR3 regions were amplified from RNA. HTBI primers drove first-round RT-PCR of the TCR CDR3. TCRdb redid the calling of the multiplex PCR reads with MiXCR, one entry per CDR3 protein. The repertoire includes over 120,000 distinct CDR3 sequences, around 20% of them detected once, and about 67% sits in the top ten. General study results and limits: Most expanded thyroid clonotypes above 0.001 recurred in blood.

CDR3 size: 16 residues. Germline values: CDR1 KGHSH, CDR2 LQKENI. The V gene lost 2 bases and the J gene lost 1 base, with 11 bases spanning the gap. The sequence was collected from a woman between 45 and 65 years old with Graves' hyperthyroidism that later progressed to Graves' ophthalmopathy. The sample taken for sequencing was blood. The chain links TRBV18 to TRBJ1-4; possible D gene TRBD1, 6 bases. The CDR3 sequence is CASSPGGGLTNEKLFF. CDR3 DNA sequence: TGTGCCAGCTCACCAGGGGGCGGTTTAACTAATGAAAAACTGTTTTTT.